Listed below are T cell receptor beta chains from one sample, sequenced in a study of T cells in Graves' hyperthyroidism and ophthalmopathy. Via MiXCR, TCRdb re-called the multiplex PCR reads, giving one row per CDR3 protein. The profile covers about 350,000 distinct CDR3 sequences, with about 19% appearing a single time and 3.7% taken by the ten largest. Sequenced material: blood. The receptor source for this set is a woman aged 18-35 years with Graves' hyperthyroidism. CDR3s include the opening cysteine and the closing phenylalanine or tryptophan. Fields, in order: clone size, D gene, V gene, J gene, CDR3 protein, CDR3 DNA. A D gene is named only where the DNA matches it firmly. Only part of the rows carry a size: once, few, many, or a class if the clone is expanded.

size: many; D: -; V: TRBV30; J: TRBJ2-7; CDR3: CAWIIRPGRLYEQYF; DNA: TGTGCCTGGATTATAAGACCGGGGCGACTCTACGAGCAGTACTTC
size: many; D: -; V: TRBV27; J: TRBJ1-2; CDR3: CASTASAGESIYGYTF; DNA: TGTGCCAGCACCGCCTCGGCAGGGGAGAGTATCTATGGCTACACCTTC
size: many; D: -; V: TRBV29-1; J: TRBJ1-1; CDR3: CSVGREGPEAFF; DNA: TGCAGCGTTGGAAGGGAGGGGCCTGAAGCTTTCTTT
size: many; D: -; V: TRBV5-1; J: TRBJ1-1; CDR3: CASSSSFGGNTEAFF; DNA: TGCGCCAGCAGCTCTTCTTTCGGAGGGAACACTGAAGCTTTCTTT
size: -; D: TRBD1; V: TRBV12-3/TRBV12-4; J: TRBJ1-3; CDR3: CASQTGDTIYF; DNA: TGTGCCAGCCAGACAGGGGACACCATATATTTT
size: many; D: -; V: TRBV7-3; J: TRBJ2-5; CDR3: CASSPSGSRTNQYF; DNA: TGTGCCAGCAGTCCTTCGGGTAGTAGGACGAACCAGTACTTC
size: many; D: -; V: TRBV27; J: TRBJ2-5; CDR3: CASSSAGWGTQYF; DNA: TGTGCCAGCAGTTCCGCCGGTTGGGGGACCCAGTACTTC
size: many; D: TRBD2; V: TRBV20-1; J: TRBJ2-7; CDR3: CSAAGTSGGDEQYF; DNA: TGCAGTGCTGCCGGGACTAGCGGGGGGGACGAGCAGTACTTC
size: -; D: TRBD1; V: TRBV24-1; J: TRBJ2-5; CDR3: CATSDFYGTGEETQYF; DNA: TGTGCCACCAGTGATTTCTACGGAACAGGGGAAGAGACCCAGTACTTC
size: -; D: TRBD2; V: TRBV6-5; J: TRBJ2-5; CDR3: CASSYGRGGQETKYF; DNA: TGTGCCAGCAGTTACGGGCGGGGGGGCCAAGAGACCAAGTACTTC
size: -; D: -; V: TRBV6-5; J: TRBJ2-7; CDR3: CASSSRDIYEQYF; DNA: TGTGCCAGCAGTTCGAGGGACATCTACGAGCAGTACTTC
size: -; D: -; V: TRBV6-2/TRBV6-3; J: TRBJ2-7; CDR3: CASQEAENYEQYF; DNA: TGTGCCAGCCAGGAGGCCGAAAACTACGAGCAGTACTTC
size: many; D: TRBD1; V: TRBV11-2; J: TRBJ2-7; CDR3: CASSFWDRWNEQYF; DNA: TGTGCCAGCAGCTTCTGGGACAGGTGGAACGAGCAGTACTTC
size: many; D: -; V: TRBV5-8; J: TRBJ2-7; CDR3: CASSFSGSYEQYF; DNA: TGTGCCAGCAGCTTTAGCGGCTCCTACGAGCAGTACTTC
size: -; D: TRBD1; V: TRBV7-3; J: TRBJ1-2; CDR3: CASSFNRDSPSYGYTF; DNA: TGTGCCAGCAGCTTCAACCGGGACAGTCCATCCTATGGCTACACCTTC
size: many; D: -; V: TRBV28; J: TRBJ2-5; CDR3: CASSLAAGGQETQYF; DNA: TGTGCCAGCAGCTTAGCGGCAGGGGGGCAAGAGACCCAGTACTTC
size: many; D: TRBD1; V: TRBV11-3; J: TRBJ1-1; CDR3: CASSLNRGGYTEAFF; DNA: TGTGCCAGCAGCTTGAACAGGGGAGGGTACACTGAAGCTTTCTTT
size: many; D: TRBD2; V: TRBV4-1; J: TRBJ2-7; CDR3: CASSQDWTSGGYEQYF; DNA: TGCGCCAGCAGCCAAGATTGGACTAGCGGGGGCTACGAGCAGTACTTC
size: many; D: TRBD2; V: TRBV11-2; J: TRBJ2-4; CDR3: CASSSLTSFFIQYF; DNA: TGTGCCAGCAGCTCACTGACTAGCTTTTTCATTCAGTACTTC
size: -; D: TRBD1; V: TRBV6-1; J: TRBJ1-2; CDR3: CASTHKGAPRYGYTF; DNA: TGTGCCAGCACACACAAGGGGGCCCCCCGGTATGGCTACACCTTC
size: many; D: -; V: TRBV6-5; J: TRBJ1-2; CDR3: CASSFAGVYGYTF; DNA: TGTGCCAGCAGTTTTGCGGGGGTCTATGGCTACACCTTC
size: many; D: -; V: TRBV7-9; J: TRBJ1-1; CDR3: CASSERQNEAFF; DNA: TGTGCCAGCAGCGAACGACAGAATGAAGCTTTCTTT
size: few; D: TRBD1; V: TRBV4-1; J: TRBJ1-1; CDR3: CASSQGQTLDTEAFF; DNA: TGCGCCAGCAGCCAGGGACAGACCCTGGACACTGAAGCTTTCTTT
size: few; D: -; V: TRBV3-1; J: TRBJ2-2; CDR3: CASSRASGPGELFF; DNA: TGTGCCAGCAGTAGAGCCTCAGGGCCCGGGGAGCTGTTTTTT
size: many; D: -; V: TRBV10-2; J: TRBJ1-1; CDR3: CASTPTGLNTEAFF; DNA: TGCGCCAGCACCCCGACAGGACTGAACACTGAAGCTTTCTTT
size: many; D: TRBD1; V: TRBV27; J: TRBJ1-2; CDR3: CASSRTGGVYGYTF; DNA: TGTGCCAGCAGTCGGACAGGGGGCGTCTATGGCTACACCTTC
size: many; D: -; V: TRBV7-8; J: TRBJ1-2; CDR3: CASSLKAGLTYGYTF; DNA: TGTGCCAGCAGCTTAAAGGCAGGTTTGACCTATGGCTACACCTTC
size: -; D: -; V: TRBV6-1; J: TRBJ2-2; CDR3: CASSDLPNTGELFF; DNA: TGTGCCAGCAGCGACCTACCGAACACCGGGGAGCTGTTTTTT
size: many; D: TRBD2; V: TRBV30; J: TRBJ2-7; CDR3: CAWSPAGAAYEQYF; DNA: TGTGCCTGGAGTCCAGCGGGGGCCGCCTACGAGCAGTACTTC
size: few; D: -; V: TRBV12-3/TRBV12-4; J: TRBJ2-5; CDR3: CASSFAGAQETQYF; DNA: TGTGCCAGCAGTTTCGCCGGGGCCCAAGAGACCCAGTACTTC
size: many; D: -; V: TRBV11-3; J: TRBJ2-2; CDR3: CASSLGQSTGELFF; DNA: TGTGCCAGCAGCTTAGGCCAGTCCACCGGGGAGCTGTTTTTT
size: many; D: -; V: TRBV28; J: TRBJ2-2; CDR3: CASSLYPGWNTGELFF; DNA: TGTGCCAGCAGTTTATATCCAGGATGGAACACCGGGGAGCTGTTTTTT
size: many; D: -; V: TRBV6-5; J: TRBJ1-2; CDR3: CASSFGALGTYGYTF; DNA: TGTGCCAGCAGTTTTGGGGCGCTGGGGACCTATGGCTACACCTTC
size: many; D: -; V: TRBV20-1; J: TRBJ2-2; CDR3: CSANPLDYYTGELFF; DNA: TGCAGTGCTAACCCATTGGACTACTACACCGGGGAGCTGTTTTTT
size: many; D: -; V: TRBV4-1; J: TRBJ1-1; CDR3: CASSQDWGLNTEAFF; DNA: TGCGCCAGCAGCCAAGATTGGGGACTCAACACTGAAGCTTTCTTT
size: -; D: TRBD1; V: TRBV16; J: TRBJ1-2; CDR3: CASSQSTGGSINYGYTF; DNA: TGTGCCAGCAGCCAATCTACAGGGGGTTCAATTAACTATGGCTACACCTTC
size: many; D: -; V: TRBV7-3; J: TRBJ1-1; CDR3: CASSPYLNTEAFF; DNA: TGTGCCAGCAGCCCGTACCTGAACACTGAAGCTTTCTTT
size: many; D: TRBD1; V: TRBV27; J: TRBJ1-5; CDR3: CASSPRQGGGVYSNQPQHF; DNA: TGTGCCAGCAGTCCAAGACAGGGTGGCGGGGTTTATAGCAATCAGCCCCAGCATTTT
size: many; D: TRBD1; V: TRBV12-3/TRBV12-4; J: TRBJ1-6; CDR3: CASSLRDSLPLHF; DNA: TGTGCCAGCAGTCTAAGGGACAGTCTACCCCTCCACTTT
size: -; D: -; V: TRBV5-1; J: TRBJ1-1; CDR3: CASSLAGSREAFF; DNA: TGCGCCAGCAGCTTGGCGGGGAGTCGGGAAGCTTTCTTT
size: -; D: -; V: TRBV5-1; J: TRBJ2-3; CDR3: CASSSGWDPGGTDTQYF; DNA: TGCGCCAGCAGCTCCGGGTGGGACCCAGGAGGCACAGATACGCAGTATTTT
size: many; D: TRBD2; V: TRBV5-6; J: TRBJ2-5; CDR3: CASSPLAGEETQYF; DNA: TGTGCCAGCAGCCCGTTAGCGGGGGAAGAGACCCAGTACTTC
size: many; D: -; V: TRBV7-9; J: TRBJ2-4; CDR3: CASSLAGINIQYF; DNA: TGTGCCAGCAGCTTAGCAGGGATAAACATTCAGTACTTC
size: many; D: TRBD1; V: TRBV28; J: TRBJ2-7; CDR3: CASRHNFFGQGYEQYF; DNA: TGTGCCAGCAGGCACAATTTCTTCGGACAGGGGTACGAGCAGTACTTC
size: -; D: -; V: TRBV2; J: TRBJ1-5; CDR3: CASSEALPDQPQHF; DNA: TGTGCCAGCAGTGAAGCGCTTCCGGATCAGCCCCAGCATTTT
size: few; D: TRBD2; V: TRBV4-2; J: TRBJ2-5; CDR3: CASSQETAGVRETQYF; DNA: TGTGCCAGCAGCCAAGAGACAGCGGGGGTGAGGGAGACCCAGTACTTC
size: few; D: TRBD1; V: TRBV5-5; J: TRBJ1-1; CDR3: CASSLEATGTTEAFF; DNA: TGTGCCAGCAGCTTGGAAGCGACAGGGACAACTGAAGCTTTCTTT
size: -; D: -; V: TRBV12-3/TRBV12-4; J: TRBJ2-5; CDR3: CASSLEVKETQYF; DNA: TGTGCCAGCAGTTTAGAGGTGAAAGAGACCCAGTACTTC
size: many; D: -; V: TRBV7-3; J: TRBJ2-2; CDR3: CASSLLRSNTGELFF; DNA: TGTGCCAGCAGCTTATTAAGGAGCAACACCGGGGAGCTGTTTTTT
size: many; D: -; V: TRBV30; J: TRBJ1-1; CDR3: CAWSVQGNTEAFF; DNA: TGTGCCTGGAGTGTACAGGGGAACACTGAAGCTTTCTTT
size: many; D: -; V: TRBV10-3; J: TRBJ1-1; CDR3: CAISTIIGVNTEAFF; DNA: TGTGCCATCAGTACCATAATTGGAGTGAACACTGAAGCTTTCTTT
size: -; D: -; V: TRBV27; J: TRBJ1-5; CDR3: CASRLTGRSNQPQHF; DNA: TGTGCCAGCAGACTGACTGGCAGGAGCAATCAGCCCCAGCATTTT
size: many; D: -; V: TRBV20-1; J: TRBJ1-1; CDR3: CSAREQGAEAFF; DNA: TGCAGTGCTAGAGAGCAGGGAGCTGAAGCTTTCTTT
size: -; D: -; V: TRBV11-2; J: TRBJ1-6; CDR3: CASSFTDGSPLHF; DNA: TGTGCCAGCAGCTTTACAGACGGTTCACCCCTCCACTTT
size: many; D: TRBD1; V: TRBV12-3/TRBV12-4; J: TRBJ1-1; CDR3: CASTLRGLGTEAFF; DNA: TGTGCCAGCACCTTAAGGGGGCTCGGGACTGAAGCTTTCTTT
size: many; D: TRBD1; V: TRBV12-3/TRBV12-4; J: TRBJ1-2; CDR3: CASSIRQRDRKYGYTF; DNA: TGTGCCAGCAGTATACGTCAACGGGACAGAAAGTATGGCTACACCTTC
size: many; D: -; V: TRBV7-2; J: TRBJ1-5; CDR3: CASSLGLSVQPQHF; DNA: TGTGCCAGCAGCTTAGGACTCTCAGTCCAGCCCCAGCATTTT
size: -; D: -; V: TRBV18; J: TRBJ1-3; CDR3: CASSPDGTSYSGNTIYF; DNA: TGTGCCAGCTCCCCCGACGGAACATCCTACTCTGGAAACACCATATATTTT
size: -; D: TRBD2; V: TRBV6-1; J: TRBJ2-3; CDR3: CASATSGGADTQYF; DNA: TGTGCCAGCGCGACTAGCGGGGGTGCAGATACGCAGTATTTT